The T cell receptor beta chain described here comes from a study of blood T cells in healthy people across ages. Study-level results: Unsorted PBMCs blocked a conclusive comparison of naive and antigen-experienced cells. Observed TCR beta diversity showed a strong correlation with the percentage of naive T cells as measured by flow cytometry.

The CDR3 is made up of 17 amino acids. CDR1 MNHNY and CDR2 SVGAGI come from the germline V gene (reference sequence). V lost 6 bases and J 2 bases, leaving 21 bases between the germline ends. The use of a sample-barcoded 5' primer and a J-beta primer mix characterized a second PCR of about 7 to 12 cycles. Every cDNA was tagged by a template-switch adaptor with 12 random nucleotides. Via MiXCR, TCRdb re-called the 5' RACE reads, giving one row per CDR3 protein. The repertoire holds approximately 810,000 distinct CDR3 sequences, with about 30% as singletons. On this clonotype itself: Its specificity is unknown.

Researchers report isolating at least 7 million PBMCs per sample. The sample comprised blood. The chain has TRBV6-6 and TRBJ2-3; the D gene is possibly TRBD2 (5 bases). This TCR derives from an elderly woman in good health. CDR3 residues: CASRPSLGEPLTDTQYF. The CDR3 bases are TGTGCCAGCAGACCCTCACTGGGAGAACCACTCACAGATACGCAGTATTTT.